This TCR beta chain was observed in a study of blood T cell repertoires in COVID-19. Overall study: Acute and convalescent COVID-19 samples came from the United States, Italy and Spain. Sources were T cells, B-cell-depleted T cells, or PBMCs; the material itself was cDNA or gDNA.

Germline trimming cut 2 bases from V and 3 bases from J; bases unmatched to any gene: 2. Germline V gene sequence: CDR1 WNHNN, CDR2 SYGVQD (reference sequence). The CDR3 covers 14 residues. TCRdb's table, derived via immunoSEQ multiplex PCR, lists solely in-frame clones and lacks some. The sample lists roughly 200,000 clones; about 88% were seen once. This TCR was sampled from a man aged 40-49 years with active or convalescent COVID-19. V usage is TRBV10-1 and J usage is TRBJ1-1; 8 bases agree with TRBD1. Material: peripheral blood. The CDR3 region is CASSERGQDTEAFF. The DNA of the CDR3 is TGCGCCAGCAGTGAGAGGGGACAGGACACTGAAGCTTTCTTT.